The T cell receptor beta chain described here comes from a study of cytomegalovirus exposure and HLA in healthy donors (dated by TCRdb to 2015 to 2018). Concerning the study at large: In an earlier analysis of about 560 of the donors, approximately 260 Gb of sequence data and 90 million to 120 million unique TCR beta sequences from roughly 200 million T cells were reported. The aim of the study was to test whether cataloging public T cell receptors could identify signatures of past pathogen exposure. A handful of DR-DQ haplotypes were handled as single units for association and clustering because linkage in the cohort was strong. A later analysis re-analyzed previously published TCR beta repertoires from 600 to 850 donors and added high-resolution HLA genotyping to study TCR occurrence patterns. The number of typed donors differed by locus: about 620-640 for A, B, C, DRB1 and DQB1; approximately 530 for DQA1; over 600 for DPA1; and 400 to 480 for DPB1. The T cell repertoires of 666 subjects were profiled by immunosequencing and related to cytomegalovirus serostatus. To predict cytomegalovirus infection status, the study brought together high-throughput TCR immunosequencing, statistical association of individual TCRs with disease status, and machine learning. All discovery cohort repertoires had been generated using a single sequencing platform. HLA typing covered class I and class II loci at four-digit resolution. The later analysis used no new phenotypic data to find candidate immune exposures, relying instead on TCR beta sequences and their occurrence across donors. Approximately 300 gigabases of sequencing data and around 90 million unique TCR sequences made up an early release that covered roughly 670 HLA-typed donors. Among a few hundred genotyped donors of the cohort, an average of around 240,000 unique TCR beta nucleotide sequences were sequenced per donor, roughly 18% of them non-productive. An earlier analysis of about 620 of the donors applied high-throughput TCR beta sequencing to assess whether each TCR beta V gene segment acted as functional or pseudogenic. Of the roughly 410 genotyped donors, 81% were placed in the genetic ancestry cluster associated with self-reported Caucasian donors. Alongside the repertoire data, information on donor age, sex, ethnicity and CMV serostatus was compiled. Along with the approximately 600-subject first cohort, a separate validation cohort of some 130 different subjects was used. Genome-wide SNP genotypes for about 60% of the roughly 700 donors were used in a later genetic analysis, which treated that subset as a discovery cohort. Results and caveats for the whole study, not just this receptor: An association between a missense DCLRE1C variant and V-gene and J-gene trimming of TCR beta chains was found in a later genetic analysis and replicated in an independent cohort. The 87-base-pair reads could not distinguish some IMGT-functional V segments, including TRBV6-2 and TRBV6-3, so those segments were excluded. A further reported finding was that TCR beta sequences accurately predicted the HLA-A and HLA-B alleles for most subjects in the first cohort. In a later analysis, TCR association rates were found to vary across HLA loci, with the most associated TCRs seen for DRB1 alleles and the fewest for HLA-C alleles. In a later analysis, HLA-associated TCR beta chains were found to be more clonally expanded and to have lower generation probabilities than equally common non-associated chains. Only TCR beta chains were sequenced in this cohort, and the absence of alpha or paired-chain data limited detectable features. The study listed 164 TCR beta chains as associated with cytomegalovirus. Most TCR sequences were observed very rarely across donors, whereas some public TCRs were present in many individuals. Compared with the roughly 710-donor mean, donors in an Asian-associated ancestry cluster had fewer N-insertions in productive TCRs, according to a later genetic analysis. A few of the identified cytomegalovirus-associated TCR beta chains were confirmed in vitro to be specific for cytomegalovirus antigens. Presence/absence analyses assumed roughly uniform sequencing depth across donors, an assumption that may not hold. The sequencing pipeline was judged likely to have produced a cluster of highly shared sequence variants as a technical artifact. HLA typing was unavailable for some donors at each locus, so association tests used only the typed subset. A later analysis reported that several top co-occurrence clusters appeared linked to parvovirus B19, influenza, CMV and Epstein-Barr virus. The classifier was reported to diagnose cytomegalovirus status with high specificity and sensitivity in both the original and validation cohorts. When HLA alleles, especially DR and DQ, strongly co-occurred, attributing TCR associations to individual alleles was difficult. In a later analysis, most CMV-associated TCR beta chains were found to appear HLA-restricted, with HLA associations seemingly driven largely by CMV exposure. The earlier analysis of a few hundred of the donors excluded roughly 17 rarely observed V segments, including chromosome 9 orphons, because counts were too low. Linkage disequilibrium might explain the correlated functional status among segregating V segments, but an unknown experimental factor could not be excluded. In an earlier analysis of fewer than 700 of the donors, most TCR beta V segments appeared in productive rearrangements about 87% or about 30% of the time, broadly matching IMGT annotations. According to the authors, the approach could potentially be generalized to other disease states and immunological phenotypes. CMV serostatus was the only immune exposure information available for the cohort. At a false discovery rate of 0.05, a later analysis linked approximately 18,000 TCR beta sequences to specific HLA alleles.

Comments on this clone: The antigen it recognizes is unknown. Within one base of it there is no much larger clone, and no base qualities were kept.

In total, approximately 690 healthy bone marrow donors made up the cohort. At the time of sampling, all cohort members were nominally healthy, though unrecorded immune exposures were likely present. The donor was CMV seronegative and belonged to the group of 352 seronegative cohort members. A peripheral blood sample was provided by each donor, and peripheral blood mononuclear cells were used for TCR beta sequencing. The Qiagen DNeasy Blood Extraction Kit was used to extract genomic DNA from the blood cell samples. The method behind the library was the immunoSEQ multiplex PCR assay. A mixture of 60 forward primers for TCR Vbeta segments and 13 reverse primers for TCR Jbeta segments was used in the multiplex PCR. The CDR3 region of rearranged TCR beta genes was amplified from genomic DNA by a multiplex PCR assay. Amplified TCR beta libraries were sequenced as 87-base-pair reads on the Illumina HiSeq System. Per the original workflow: A later analysis counted about 82 million unique TCR beta chains across the roughly 700 repertoires, and some 11 million of these chains were shared by at least two donors. Raw reads were error-corrected and collapsed into unique sequences by a nearest-neighbor algorithm in which closely related sequences were merged to remove PCR and sequencing errors. V, D and J gene segments were assigned by aligning CDR3 sequences to IMGT reference sequences. For a sequence to be retained, at least a six-nucleotide match to both a V gene segment and a J gene segment was required. A rearrangement was called productive if the CDR3 had no stop codons and remained in frame with V and J, and every other rearrangement was called non-productive. CDR3 was defined according to IMGT convention as the region running from the second conserved V-encoded cysteine to the conserved J-encoded phenylalanine. In an earlier analysis of more than 550 of the donors, sequences lacking an unambiguous match to a single V gene segment were excluded. In an earlier analysis of approximately 590 of the donors, V segments were called functional above 56.7% productive rearrangements and were called segregating when the between-donor standard deviation exceeded 5%. A statistical classification framework was built to diagnose cytomegalovirus status from the catalog of TCR beta chain sequences. In a later analysis, V and J genes were assigned by comparing TCR nucleotide sequences against IMGT/GENE-DB human TR gene sequences. In a later analysis, CDR3 sequences and most-parsimonious VDJ recombination scenarios were assigned using the TCRdist pipeline. In a later analysis, every TCR beta chain was defined by the combination of its CDR3 amino acid sequence and its V-gene family, and reads without a unique V-gene family were dropped. A later analysis removed 592 highly shared, low-generation-probability nucleotide sequences to deal with suspected cross-contamination and a sequencing artifact. In a later analysis, a clonal expansion index was calculated for each public chain from normalized within-repertoire ranks of inferred template counts. Generation probabilities in a later analysis came from a VDJ recombination model fitted to out-of-frame rearrangements, and those results were checked against IGoR. A later analysis scored TCR-TCR, TCR-HLA and TCR-CMV co-occurrence with hypergeometric tests, applying a repertoire-size bias correction to TCR pairs. A later analysis estimated false discovery rates by permuting HLA or CMV assignments 20 times. A later analysis grouped co-occurring TCRs with DBSCAN, adding TCRdist sequence similarity when clustering within HLA-allele-positive subsets. Co-occurrence clustering excluded repertoires with fewer than 30,000 or more than 120,000 public chains, plus five with anomalous nucleotide sharing. TCRdb obtained this table from immuneACCESS and retained in-frame rearrangements with V and J assigned. These tables miss some clones; where compared with another copy, unresolved V genes account for less than half of the shortfall, and the remainder is unexplained. V, J and clone size reflect that table, while D and trimming were determined from the DNA. The sample table shows about 250,000 clones, and about 77% are seen once. Around 0.44% of the sample goes to the ten largest clones.

Taken from the germline V gene, the CDR1 and CDR2 loops are SGHRS and YFSETQ. The V and J ends are trimmed by 2 bases and 4 bases, leaving 13 bases between them. The cysteine opens and the phenylalanine closes a CDR3 of 15 amino acids. Just the 45-base CDR3 DNA is kept, in frame starting at base 1. The sequenced sample consisted of PBMCs. The sequence was collected from a boy aged 5-17 years in good health and CMV-seronegative. The rearranged chain carries TRBV5-1 and TRBJ2-1, with TRBD2 perhaps the D gene, on 7 matching bases. The CDR3 protein: CASSFTGGQYNEQFF. The DNA reads TGCGCCAGCAGCTTTACGGGGGGACAATACAATGAGCAGTTCTTC.